The T cell receptor beta chain under discussion was sequenced for a study of blood T cell repertoires in COVID-19. Study in general: Researchers got acute and convalescent COVID-19 samples from the United States, Italy and Spain. T cells, B-cell-depleted T cells, or PBMCs provided the cDNA or gDNA that served as material.

How the authors handled the data: The assay estimated nucleated cells by amplifying reference gene primers. The protocol was immunoSEQ multiplex PCR, while the TCRdb copy is restricted to in-frame clones and leaves out a portion. Clone size and the V and J calls come from that table; the DNA yielded D and trimming. Seen here are roughly 45,000 clones, approximately 93% observed once, and the top ten hold about 1%. CDR1 is MNHEY, CDR2 SVGAGI, per germline. Trimming took 6 bases from V and 2 from J; bases not matched to a gene: 7. CDR3 length equals 15 residues. Sequenced input: peripheral blood. The clonotype comes from a man in his 60s with COVID-19, enrolled during active disease. The V and J genes are TRBV6-5 and TRBJ1-2; TRBD1 aligns across 9 bases. The CDR3 coding sequence is TGTGCCAGCAGCTTTGGACAGGGGAAGAACTATGGCTACACCTTC. This gives the protein CASSFGQGKNYGYTF.